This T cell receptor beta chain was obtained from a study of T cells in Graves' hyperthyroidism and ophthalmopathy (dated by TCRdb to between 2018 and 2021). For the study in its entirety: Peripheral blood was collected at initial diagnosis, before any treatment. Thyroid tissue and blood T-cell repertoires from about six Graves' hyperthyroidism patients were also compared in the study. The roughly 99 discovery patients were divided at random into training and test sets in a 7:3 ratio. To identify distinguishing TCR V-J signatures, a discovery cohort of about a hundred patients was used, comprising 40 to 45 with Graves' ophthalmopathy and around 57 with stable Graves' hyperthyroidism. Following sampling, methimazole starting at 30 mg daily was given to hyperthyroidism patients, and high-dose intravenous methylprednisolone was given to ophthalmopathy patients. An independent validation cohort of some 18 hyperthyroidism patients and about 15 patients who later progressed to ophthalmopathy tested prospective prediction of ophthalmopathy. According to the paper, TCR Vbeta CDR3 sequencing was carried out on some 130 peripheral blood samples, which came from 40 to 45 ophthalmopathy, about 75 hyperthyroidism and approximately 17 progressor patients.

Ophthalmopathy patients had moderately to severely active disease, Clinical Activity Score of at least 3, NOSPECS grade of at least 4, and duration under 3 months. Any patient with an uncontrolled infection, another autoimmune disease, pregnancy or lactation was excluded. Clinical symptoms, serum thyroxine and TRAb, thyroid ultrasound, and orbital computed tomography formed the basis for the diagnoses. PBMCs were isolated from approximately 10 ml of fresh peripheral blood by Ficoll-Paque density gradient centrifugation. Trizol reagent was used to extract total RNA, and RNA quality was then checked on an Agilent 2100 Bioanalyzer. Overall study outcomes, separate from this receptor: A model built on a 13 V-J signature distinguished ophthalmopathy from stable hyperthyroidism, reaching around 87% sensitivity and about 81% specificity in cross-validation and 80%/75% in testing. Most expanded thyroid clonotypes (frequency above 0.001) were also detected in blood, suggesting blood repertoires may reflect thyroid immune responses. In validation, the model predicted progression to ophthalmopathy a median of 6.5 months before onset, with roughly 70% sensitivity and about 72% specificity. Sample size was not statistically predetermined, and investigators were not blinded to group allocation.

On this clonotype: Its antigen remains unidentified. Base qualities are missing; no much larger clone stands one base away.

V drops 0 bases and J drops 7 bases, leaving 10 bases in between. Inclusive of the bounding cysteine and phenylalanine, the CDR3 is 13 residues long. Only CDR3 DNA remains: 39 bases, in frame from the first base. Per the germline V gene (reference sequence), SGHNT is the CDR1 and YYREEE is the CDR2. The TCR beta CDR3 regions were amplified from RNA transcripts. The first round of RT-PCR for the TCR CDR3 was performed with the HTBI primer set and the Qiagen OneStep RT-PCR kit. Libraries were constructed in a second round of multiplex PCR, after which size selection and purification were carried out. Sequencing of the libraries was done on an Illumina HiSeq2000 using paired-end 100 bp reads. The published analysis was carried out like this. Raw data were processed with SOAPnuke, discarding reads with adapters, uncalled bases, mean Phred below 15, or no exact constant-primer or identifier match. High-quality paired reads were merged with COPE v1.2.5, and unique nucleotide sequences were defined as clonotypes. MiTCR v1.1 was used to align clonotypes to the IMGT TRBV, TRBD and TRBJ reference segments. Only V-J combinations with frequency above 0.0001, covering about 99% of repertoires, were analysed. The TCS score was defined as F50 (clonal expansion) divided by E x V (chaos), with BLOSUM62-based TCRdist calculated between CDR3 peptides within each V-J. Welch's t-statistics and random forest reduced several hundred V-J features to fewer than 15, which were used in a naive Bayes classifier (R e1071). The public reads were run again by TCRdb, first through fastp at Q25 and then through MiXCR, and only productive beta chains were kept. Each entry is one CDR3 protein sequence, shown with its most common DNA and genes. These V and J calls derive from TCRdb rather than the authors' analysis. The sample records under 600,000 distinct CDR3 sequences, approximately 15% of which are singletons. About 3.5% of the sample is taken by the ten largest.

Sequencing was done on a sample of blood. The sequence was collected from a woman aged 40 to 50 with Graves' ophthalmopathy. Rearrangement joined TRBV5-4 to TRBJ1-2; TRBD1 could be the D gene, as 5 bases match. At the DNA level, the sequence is TGTGCCAGCAGCTTGGTGTCAGGGTCTGGCTACACCTTC. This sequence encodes CASSLVSGSGYTF.